This T cell receptor (beta chain) was found in a study of cytomegalovirus exposure and HLA in healthy donors. Vbeta (60) and Jbeta (13) primers were used in the PCR. Generated by immunoSEQ multiplex PCR, the TCRdb table keeps only in-frame clones and is missing some. The sample table includes some 96,000 clones. Between the trimmed V and J ends, which lost 3 bases and 6 bases, there was a span of 14 bases. CDR1 SQVTM and CDR2 ANQGSEA come from the germline V gene. The CDR3 has 13 amino acids. The TCR was taken from a young woman in good health and CMV-seronegative. The V and J genes are TRBV29-1 and TRBJ2-5; possible D gene TRBD2, 5 bases. Sample: PBMCs. The CDR3 region has the DNA TGCAGCGTTGACAGGCTAGCCGAAAAGACCCAGTACTTC. Protein: CSVDRLAEKTQYF. The complete variable domain, with remaining parts taken from reference TRBV29-1 and TRBJ2-5, reads SAVISQKPSRDICQRGTSLTIQCQVDSQVTMMFWYRQQPGQSLTLIATANQGSEATYESGFVIDKFPISRPNLTFSTLTVSNMSPEDSSIYLCSVDRLAEKTQYFGPGTRLLVL.